This record concerns one T cell receptor beta chain sequence. The count of this clonotype is one. No cognate antigen has been identified for it. Base qualities were left out, and no much larger clone turns up one base away. A single read is weak support. These data belong to a study of T cells in Graves' hyperthyroidism and ophthalmopathy (dated by TCRdb to about 2019). Background on the whole study: Peripheral blood samples were taken at initial diagnosis, before any treatment was given. TCR V-J signatures able to tell the groups apart were searched for in a discovery cohort of approximately 95 patients, of whom more than 40 had Graves' ophthalmopathy and roughly 58 had stable Graves' hyperthyroidism. An independent validation cohort of fewer than 20 hyperthyroidism patients and about 16 patients who later progressed to ophthalmopathy tested prospective prediction of ophthalmopathy. The roughly 100 discovery patients were randomly split 7:3 into training and test sets. Thyroid tissue and blood T-cell repertoires from six Graves' hyperthyroidism patients were also compared in the study. Following sampling, methimazole starting at 30 mg daily was given to hyperthyroidism patients, and high-dose intravenous methylprednisolone was given to ophthalmopathy patients. TCR Vbeta CDR3 sequencing of 120 to 150 peripheral blood samples (roughly 43 ophthalmopathy, 75 or so hyperthyroidism and some 17 progressor patients) is reported in the paper.

V lost 6 bases and J lost 5 bases, and the count of bases not matched to a germline gene is 13. The germline V gene (reference sequence) supplies CDR1 DFQATT and CDR2 SNEGSKA. From cysteine to phenylalanine, the CDR3 is 15 amino acids long. CDR3 DNA only is kept here, 45 bases in frame from base 1. Beyond this particular receptor, the publication reports: In validation, the model predicted progression to ophthalmopathy a median of approximately 6.6 months before onset, with roughly 71% sensitivity and roughly 79% specificity. Sample size was not statistically predetermined, and investigators were not blinded to group allocation. Most expanded thyroid clonotypes (frequency above 0.001) were also detected in blood, a finding suggesting that blood repertoires may reflect thyroid immune responses. In cross-validation, a model built on a 13 V-J signature told ophthalmopathy apart from stable hyperthyroidism with 87.88% sensitivity and around 81% specificity, and in testing the same model reached 80%/75%.

The TCR beta CDR3 regions were amplified from the RNA transcripts. The TCR CDR3 was subjected to a first round of RT-PCR using the HTBI primer set and the Qiagen OneStep RT-PCR kit. The libraries were constructed in a second round of multiplex PCR and then size-selected and purified. Paired-end sequencing of the libraries was performed with 100 bp reads on an Illumina HiSeq2000. As for the original processing: SOAPnuke was used to process the raw data, throwing out any read that contained adapters or uncalled bases, had a mean Phred below 15, or lacked an exact constant-primer or identifier match. High-quality paired reads were merged with COPE v1.2.5, and unique nucleotide sequences were defined as clonotypes. MiTCR v1.1 was used to align the clonotypes against IMGT TRBV, TRBD and TRBJ reference segments. Only V-J combinations with frequency above 0.0001, covering about 99% of repertoires, were analysed. The TCS score was defined as F50 (clonal expansion) divided by E x V (chaos), with BLOSUM62-based TCRdist calculated between CDR3 peptides within each V-J. Welch's t-statistics and random forest reduced 450 to 600 V-J features to under 15, which were used in a naive Bayes classifier (R e1071). TCRdb cleaned the public reads at Q25 with fastp, built clones with MiXCR and kept in-frame beta chains. All rows with the same CDR3 protein become a single entry with the most common DNA and genes. In this record, the V and J calls reflect TCRdb's handling and not the investigators' own analysis. The table for this sample lists 500,000 to 600,000 distinct CDR3 sequences; just under 20% of them were counted only once. The ten largest clonotypes hold roughly 50% of the sample.

Ophthalmopathy patients had moderately to severely active disease, with a Clinical Activity Score of 3 or more, a NOSPECS grade of 4 or more, and a disease duration of less than 3 months. The study excluded patients with uncontrolled infections, other autoimmune diseases, pregnancy or lactation. Clinical symptoms, serum thyroxine and TRAb, thyroid ultrasound, and orbital computed tomography formed the basis for the diagnoses. Ficoll-Paque density gradient centrifugation was used to isolate PBMCs from approximately 10 ml of fresh peripheral blood. Trizol reagent was used to extract total RNA, and RNA quality was then checked on an Agilent 2100 Bioanalyzer.

The chain is assembled from TRBV20-1 and TRBJ2-1, with 7 junctional bases fitting TRBD2. This TCR was recovered from a man aged 35 to 55 with Graves' ophthalmopathy. The sample was blood. At the DNA level, the sequence is TGCAGTGCAAAATGGACTAGTATTTTCGACAATGAGCAGTTCTTC. This codes for CSAKWTSIFDNEQFF.